The 32 T cell receptor beta chains below all came from one sample that was sequenced in a study of OX40 agonist ivuxolimab in advanced cancers. Clones were sequenced by immunoSEQ multiplex PCR, and TCRdb holds only the in-frame ones, with some missing. The sample has 120,000 or so clones, about nine tenths seen once. The source material was CD4+ or CD8+ T cells sorted from blood, sampled in a trial of the OX40 agonist ivuxolimab. The receptors here all came from an adult with an advanced solid tumor such as melanoma, head and neck, liver or kidney cancer.

The J gene is TRBJ2-5, the V gene TRBV4-2; perhaps TRBD2 as D (5 bases). V was shortened by 2 bases and J by 0 bases, with 7 bases between the two germline ends. CDR1 LGHNA and CDR2 YNFKEQ come from the germline V gene. The CDR3 loop spans 14 amino acids. CDR3 nucleotide sequence: TGTGCCAGCAGCCAAAGGCGGGACCAAGAGACCCAGTACTTC. Translated: CASSQRRDQETQYF.

The rearrangement joins TRBV6-5 to TRBJ1-6; D is undetermined. Germline-derived CDR1 and CDR2 are MNHEY and SVGAGI. The V end was cut by 0 bases, the J end by 9 bases, with 3 bases between. The CDR3 totals 12 residues. For the CDR3, the DNA is TGTGCCAGCAGTTACTCAAGTTCACCCCTCCACTTT. This encodes CASSYSSSPLHF.

The CDR3 DNA reads TGTGCCATCAGTGGACAGGGGGGGGTTAATACGCAGTATTTT. Its protein is CAISGQGGVNTQYF. J is TRBJ2-3 and V is TRBV10-3, with 9 bases that match TRBD1. This CDR3 is built from 14 residues. Trimming removed 4 bases from V and 7 bases from J; junction bases left unmatched: 6. Germline CDR1 ENHRY, CDR2 SYGVKD.

The DNA for the CDR3 is TGTGCCAGCAGCACCAGGGGGGGTGGTGAAAGACGCACAGATACGCAGTATTTT. It specifies CASSTRGGGERRTDTQYF. The genes are TRBV11-2 and TRBJ2-3, with D perhaps TRBD1 or TRBD2 (7 bases each). Trimming cost V 5 bases and J 1 base, with 22 bases left between them. The length of the CDR3 is 18 residues. Germline-derived CDR1 and CDR2 are SGHAT and FQNNGV.

This sequence joins TRBV5-1 and TRBJ2-5; TRBD1 matches 10 bases. Germline CDR1 and CDR2: SGHRS and YFSETQ. The CDR3 loop spans 16 amino acids. The V and J ends lost 2 bases and 4 bases, in that order; junction bases with no gene match: 8. CDR3 sequence (DNA): TGCGCCAGCAGCTTAGATCCCGGACAGGGGGGAGAGACCCAGTACTTC. The encoded protein is CASSLDPGQGGETQYF.

The table lists this clone with a count of one. The V gene is TRBV4-1, the J gene TRBJ1-4; tentative D call: TRBD1 (5 bases). Trimming cost V 0 bases and J 5 bases, with 7 bases left between them. CDR3 length: 14 residues. Germline V gives CDR1 MGHRA, CDR2 YSYEKL. The CDR3 nucleotides read TGCGCCAGCAGCCAAGAATCAGGGAATGAAAAACTGTTTTTT. It yields the protein CASSQESGNEKLFF.

This clone appeared once. The chain uses TRBV6-5 and TRBJ2-7, with TRBD1 as a possible D gene (5 bases). The CDR3 consists of 14 residues. V was shortened by 6 bases and J by 2 bases, with 14 bases between the two germline ends. Germline assignment: CDR1 MNHEY and CDR2 SVGAGI. The CDR3 loop is CASRRDSPTYEQYF. CDR3 in DNA: TGTGCCAGCAGACGTGACAGTCCCACCTACGAGCAGTACTTC.

The V call is TRBV30, the J call TRBJ1-4, with D tentatively TRBD1 (5 bases). V lost 8 bases and J lost 7, with 17 bases in between. CDR3 length equals 13 residues. Germline assignment: CDR1 GTSNPN and CDR2 SVGIG (reference sequence). This CDR3 reads CATKGQAGEKLFF. CDR3 DNA: TGTGCCACCAAGGGGCAGGCGGGTGAAAAACTGTTTTTT.

This chain connects TRBV5-6 to TRBJ1-2; D call uncertain. Trimming took off 0 bases at V and 3 bases at J, with 18 bases between the two ends. The CDR3 has 17 amino acids. Germline V gives CDR1 SGHDT, CDR2 YYEEEE. The CDR3 DNA reads as TGTGCCAGCAGCTTGGTCGCAGGCGCCGGGTTCGACTATGGCTACACCTTC. Residues: CASSLVAGAGFDYGYTF.

V and J are TRBV5-1 and TRBJ2-7, with a weak D call TRBD2 (5 bases). Germline CDR1 SGHRS, CDR2 YFSETQ. CDR3 size: 15 residues. V was cut by 0 bases and J by 0 bases, with 10 bases left in between. The CDR3 spells CASSLAGDYSYEQYF. DNA of the CDR3: TGCGCCAGCAGCTTGGCAGGAGACTACTCCTACGAGCAGTACTTC.

The sample holds one count of this clone. This sequence joins TRBV19 and TRBJ2-7; weak D call: TRBD2 (7 bases). Trimming pared 9 bases from V and 1 base from J, leaving 22 bases between. This CDR3 comprises 16 residues. Germline CDR1 LNHDA, CDR2 SQIVND (reference sequence). DNA of the CDR3: TGTGCCAGCGCCAAAATAGGGGGGGCGTCGTCCTACGAGCAGTACTTC. Its translation: CASAKIGGASSYEQYF.

Only a few counts were recorded for this clone. This rearrangement joins TRBV7-7 to TRBJ2-5; no clear D. Germline CDR1 and CDR2: SSHAT and FNYEAQ (reference sequence). The CDR3 loop spans 12 amino acids. The CDR3 reads CASVDWIGTQYF. CDR3 sequence (DNA): TGTGCTAGTGTCGACTGGATAGGGACCCAGTACTTC. Looking up the rest from reference TRBV7-7 and TRBJ2-5 gives the full variable domain: GAGVSQSPRYKVTKRGQDVTLRCDPISSHATLYWYQQALGQGPEFLTYFNYEAQPDKSGLPSDRFSAERPEGSISTLTIQRTEQRDSAMYRCASVDWIGTQYFGPGTRLLVL.

V gene TRBV5-8 combines with J gene TRBJ2-3; a weak D match, TRBD2 (5 bases). Germline CDR1 SGHTS, CDR2 YDEGEE. V was pared by 1 base and J by 0 bases, with 15 bases between. This CDR3 spans 17 amino acids. The CDR3 spells CASSLSSSPSSTDTQYF. DNA for the CDR3: TGTGCCAGCAGCTTGTCTAGCTCTCCATCTAGCACAGATACGCAGTATTTT.

The chain joins TRBV7-9 to TRBJ1-4; maybe TRBD1 (5 bases). Germline-derived CDR1 and CDR2 are SEHNR and FQNEAQ (reference sequence). The CDR3 contains 13 residues. Trimming left V 2 bases short and J 7 bases short, with 8 bases between. The CDR3 DNA sequence: TGTGCCAGCAGCTTAATGAGGGGTGAAAAACTGTTTTTT. This sequence encodes CASSLMRGEKLFF. The full variable domain, rest sourced from reference TRBV7-9 and TRBJ1-4, is DTGVSQNPRHKITKRGQNVTFRCDPISEHNRLYWYRQTLGQGPEFLTYFQNEAQLEKSRLLSDRFSAERPKGSFSTLEIQRTEQGDSAMYLCASSLMRGEKLFFGSGTQLSVL.

This sequence joins TRBV28 and TRBJ1-2, with D unclear. The CDR3 has 12 amino acids. CDR1 and CDR2 (germline): MDHEN, SYDVKM. The V end was cut by 8 bases, the J end by 2 bases, with 9 bases between. The CDR3, as DNA: TGTGCCAGCGAGGCGCGGAACTATGGCTACACCTTC. Translated: CASEARNYGYTF.

The chain couples TRBV6-5 to TRBJ2-1, with 8 bases that match TRBD1. Germline assignment: CDR1 MNHEY and CDR2 SVGAGI. This CDR3 has 15 amino acids. V shed 8 bases, J shed 6 bases, and the junction held 12 bases outside the gene matches. In DNA, the CDR3 is TGTGCCAGCGGAAAACAGGGGGTAGGTCGCAATGAGCAGTTCTTC. Protein sequence: CASGKQGVGRNEQFF.

Regarding this clone: Distinct nucleotide sequences in the sample also encode this CDR3. The gene calls are TRBV9 and TRBJ1-6; TRBD1 is a possible D gene (5 bases). V lost 2 bases, J lost 0 bases, and 6 bases lay in between. Germline assignment: CDR1 SGDLS and CDR2 YYNGEE. The CDR3 sequence is 15 residues long. CDR3 bases: TGTGCCAGCAGCGTGACAGACTCCTATAATTCACCCCTCCACTTT. The encoded protein is CASSVTDSYNSPLHF.

The genes are TRBV2 and TRBJ1-1, with D unresolved. Germline V gene lookup returns CDR1 SNHLY and CDR2 FYNNEI. Trimming pared 8 bases from V and 0 bases from J, leaving 16 bases between. CDR3 size: 15 residues. The CDR3 DNA reads as TGTGCCAGCGTGCCTCTTGGAACGATGAACACTGAAGCTTTCTTT. It yields the protein CASVPLGTMNTEAFF.

The chain joins TRBV5-1 to TRBJ1-4, with a weak D call TRBD1 (6 bases). This CDR3 comprises 14 residues. The V gene lost 1 base and the J gene lost 6 bases, with 10 bases spanning the gap. Germline lookup yields CDR1 SGHRS and CDR2 YFSETQ. This CDR3 reads CASSLNSGDEKLFF. The CDR3, as DNA: TGCGCCAGCAGCTTGAACTCAGGGGATGAAAAACTGTTTTTT.

The CDR3 DNA reads TGTGCCAGCAGCTTAAAGGGAAGCACAGATACGCAGTATTTT. Its translation: CASSLKGSTDTQYF. The rearrangement uses TRBV7-3 and TRBJ2-3; D not certain. The V gene lost 1 base and the J gene lost 0 bases, with 5 bases spanning the gap. The CDR3 has 14 residues. Per germline, CDR1 SGHTA and CDR2 FQGTGA.

The CDR3 reads CASSPDTLGDEKLFF. The CDR3 DNA is TGTGCCAGCAGCCCCGACACTCTCGGGGACGAAAAACTGTTTTTT. The chain combines TRBV11-2 with TRBJ1-4, with D possibly matching TRBD1 (5 bases). CDR1 SGHAT and CDR2 FQNNGV come from the germline V gene. Trimming pared 5 bases from V and 8 bases from J, leaving 18 bases between. The CDR3 spans 15 residues.

The chain is built from TRBV21-1 and TRBJ2-4; the listed D gene, TRBD1, was not tested against the DNA. TRBV21-1 is labeled a pseudogene. The CDR3 length is 21 residues. The CDR3 protein is CASSTQKDRESFGTAKNIQYF. CDR3 sequence (DNA): TGTGCCAGCAGCACCCAAAAGGACAGGGAAAGCTTCGGAACGGCCAAAAACATTCAGTACTTC.

This chain's CDR3 is CASSGGRRGGYEQYF. CDR3 nucleotides: TGTGCCAGCAGCGGGGGTCGCCGGGGCGGCTACGAGCAGTACTTC. The chain carries TRBV5-4 and TRBJ2-7; D may be TRBD1 or TRBD2 (5 bases each). Germline V CDR1 and CDR2: SGHNT, YYREEE (reference sequence). Trimming pared 4 bases from V and 3 bases from J, leaving 17 bases between. The CDR3 extends over 15 amino acids.

The V gene is TRBV4-3, the J gene TRBJ1-3; 7 bases match TRBD1. The CDR3 covers 15 residues. With 4 bases clipped from V and 4 bases from J, the junction kept 7 bases outside the gene matches. The germline V gene encodes CDR1 LGHNA and CDR2 YSLEER. DNA for the CDR3: TGCGCCAGCAGCCCTCAATTGACAGGGGGAAACACCATATATTTT. Translating it yields CASSPQLTGGNTIYF.

The rearrangement uses TRBV5-5 and TRBJ2-2; tentative D call: TRBD2 (6 bases). V was shortened by 4 bases and J by 0 bases, with 7 bases between the two germline ends. Germline V gene sequence: CDR1 SGHKS, CDR2 YYEKEE (reference sequence). The CDR3 loop spans 14 amino acids. CDR3 region: CASSRLANTGELFF. CDR3 sequence (DNA): TGTGCCAGCAGCCGACTAGCGAACACCGGGGAGCTGTTTTTT.

This clone was seen more than once but under ten times. The chain combines TRBV4-3 with TRBJ2-1, with 12 bases fitting TRBD2. The germline CDR1 and CDR2 sequences are LGHNA and YSLEER. Trimming at V came to 0 bases and at J to 7 bases, leaving 4 bases not matched to a gene. The CDR3 has 16 residues. CDR3 nucleotide sequence: TGCGCCAGCAGCCAAGAGGGACTAGCGGGTGAGAATGAGCAGTTCTTC. Amino acids: CASSQEGLAGENEQFF.

V and J are TRBV7-3 and TRBJ2-5; 12 bases fit TRBD1. Germline V gene lookup returns CDR1 SGHTA and CDR2 FQGTGA. The CDR3 consists of 17 residues. The J segment lost 4 bases and the V segment lost 5 bases, leaving 11 bases of the junction unmatched. CDR3 sequence: CASSPLPGTGGIETQYF. CDR3 nucleotides: TGTGCCAGCAGCCCGCTTCCGGGGACAGGGGGCATAGAGACCCAGTACTTC.

This rearrangement joins TRBV11-3 to TRBJ2-1; D is unclear. The CDR3 is made up of 13 amino acids. Germline loops: CDR1 SGHNT, CDR2 YENEEA. V was cut by 2 bases and J by 4 bases, with 6 bases left in between. The CDR3 spells CASSLTKYNEQFF. DNA for the CDR3: TGTGCCAGCAGCTTAACGAAGTACAATGAGCAGTTCTTC. Drawing the rest from reference TRBV11-3 and TRBJ2-1, the complete variable domain is EAGVVQSPRYKIIEKKQPVAFWCNPISGHNTLYWYLQNLGQGPELLIRYENEEAVDDSQLPKDRFSAERLKGVDSTLKIQPAELGDSAVYLCASSLTKYNEQFFGPGTRLTVL.

This clone was seen once. The CDR3 here is CASSPGPRETQYF. In DNA form, the CDR3 reads TGTGCCAGTAGTCCTGGGCCACGGGAGACCCAGTACTTC. The V call is TRBV19, the J call TRBJ2-5; no reliable D call. Trimming took off 5 bases at V and 5 bases at J, with 12 bases between the two ends. Per germline, CDR1 LNHDA and CDR2 SQIVND (reference sequence). The CDR3 consists of 13 residues.

The J gene is TRBJ1-1, the V gene TRBV5-4; D not certain. The length of the CDR3 is 14 residues. CDR1 SGHNT and CDR2 YYREEE come from the germline V gene (reference sequence). V gave up 0 bases and J gave up 5 bases, with 11 bases separating them. Here the CDR3 DNA reads TGTGCCAGCAGCTTGGAGCTTGGAGCAACTGAAGCTTTCTTT. Translation gives CASSLELGATEAFF.

This chain connects TRBV9 to TRBJ1-2, with D possibly TRBD1 on 5 matching bases. This CDR3 is 13 amino acids long. Per germline, CDR1 SGDLS and CDR2 YYNGEE. Trimming shortened V by 6 bases and J by 8 bases, and 17 bases separated the two germline ends. The CDR3 protein is CASTRGAAQGYTF. CDR3 in DNA: TGTGCCAGCACCCGAGGGGCAGCTCAAGGCTACACCTTC.

The chain couples TRBV7-3 to TRBJ2-1; D gene ambiguous. CDR3 size: 16 residues. The V end was cut by 1 base, the J end by 4 bases, with 14 bases between. Germline V gene sequence: CDR1 SGHTA, CDR2 FQGTGA. The CDR3 loop reads CASSLKADGPYNEQFF. DNA of the CDR3: TGTGCCAGCAGCTTAAAGGCCGATGGTCCTTACAATGAGCAGTTCTTC.